What follows are 26 T cell receptor beta chains derived from one specimen sequenced in a study of blood T cell repertoires in COVID-19. Sequencing was performed with immunoSEQ multiplex PCR; in TCRdb, only in-frame clones are kept and a portion is missing. The sample has about 200,000 clones; around 80% are singletons. Sequencing was performed on peripheral blood. These receptors were collected from a human donor in a cohort sampled during active COVID-19.

V is TRBV28 and J is TRBJ2-7; TRBD2 matches 9 bases. This CDR3 spans 15 amino acids. V shed 6 bases and J 2 bases; nucleotides not matched to a gene: 8. Germline assignment: CDR1 MDHEN and CDR2 SYDVKM. The CDR3 reads CASRTAGGGPYEQYF. The CDR3, as DNA: TGTGCCAGCAGGACAGCGGGAGGCGGACCCTACGAGCAGTACTTC. Supplemented by reference TRBV28 and TRBJ2-7, the full variable domain reads DVKVTQSSRYLVKRTGEKVFLECVQDMDHENMFWYRQDPGLGLRLIYFSYDVKMKEKGDIPEGYSVSREKKERFSLILESASTNQTSMYLCASRTAGGGPYEQYFGPGTRLTVT.

V gene TRBV7-9 combines with J gene TRBJ2-7; 16 bases align to TRBD2. The trim removed 5 bases at V and 6 bases at J, leaving 13 bases unmatched. This CDR3 has 18 residues. Germline CDR1 SEHNR, CDR2 FQNEAQ (reference sequence). CDR3 nucleotides: TGTGCCAGCAGCCCGCCGGGACTAGCGGGAGGGCTACTCCTCGAGCAGTACTTC. Translation gives CASSPPGLAGGLLLEQYF.

The chain recombines TRBV7-6 with TRBJ2-6, with 13 bases fitting TRBD2. Trimming removed 5 bases from V and 3 bases from J; junction bases left unmatched: 4. CDR1 SGHVS and CDR2 FNYEAQ come from the germline V gene. This CDR3 has 17 residues. The DNA for the CDR3 is TGTGCCAGCAGCCCCGGACTAGCGGGAGTTGGGGCCAACGTCCTGACTTTC. Encoded protein: CASSPGLAGVGANVLTF.

The CDR3 here is CASSLRQGAVLPLHF. The CDR3 nucleotides read TGTGCCAGCAGTTTACGGCAGGGGGCGGTCTTACCCCTCCACTTT. This chain connects TRBV28 to TRBJ1-6; 8 nucleotides agree with TRBD1. Germline V CDR1 and CDR2: MDHEN, SYDVKM. V was pared by 2 bases and J by 12 bases, with 9 bases of the junction left unmatched. The length of the CDR3 is 15 residues. Drawing the rest from reference TRBV28 and TRBJ1-6, the complete variable domain is DVKVTQSSRYLVKRTGEKVFLECVQDMDHENMFWYRQDPGLGLRLIYFSYDVKMKEKGDIPEGYSVSREKKERFSLILESASTNQTSMYLCASSLRQGAVLPLHFGNGTRLTVT.

The rearrangement links TRBV14 to TRBJ2-3; TRBD2 matches at 12 bases. This CDR3 comprises 18 residues. Germline V gene data show CDR1 as SGHDN and CDR2 as FVKESK. V shed 4 bases, J shed 0 bases, and the junction held 8 bases outside the gene matches. The CDR3 is CASSPRTSGRSSTDTQYF. CDR3 DNA: TGTGCCAGCAGCCCTCGTACTAGCGGGAGGTCTAGCACAGATACGCAGTATTTT.

V and J are TRBV5-1 and TRBJ2-7; 13 nucleotides match TRBD2. CDR3 length: 17 amino acids. CDR1 and CDR2 (germline): SGHRS, YFSETQ. Losses at the gene ends were 4 bases for V and 4 bases for J; bases not matched to a gene: 11. CDR3 amino acids: CASSLFRTSGRGYEQYF. The DNA of the CDR3 is TGCGCCAGCAGCCTCTTCCGGACTAGCGGGAGAGGTTACGAGCAGTACTTC.

The CDR3 spells CASSDGGVGLSEKLFF. The CDR3 DNA follows: TGTGCCAGCAGTGACGGGGGGGTAGGGCTCAGTGAAAAACTGTTTTTT. The genes are TRBV2 and TRBJ1-4, with D perhaps TRBD1 (5 bases). CDR1 and CDR2 (germline): SNHLY, FYNNEI. This CDR3 is built from 16 residues. The V gene lost 3 bases and the J gene lost 7 bases, with 18 bases spanning the gap.

A single count supports this clone. The CDR3 DNA is TGTGCCAGCAGATACCACTGGACTAGCGGTTACAATGAGCAGTTCTTC. This encodes CASRYHWTSGYNEQFF. The chain combines TRBV11-1 with TRBJ2-1, with 10 bases that match TRBD2. This CDR3 region has 16 residues. Germline CDR1 is SGHAT and CDR2 is FQDESV (reference sequence). With 6 bases clipped from V and 4 bases from J, the junction kept 9 bases outside the gene matches.

This clone was seen more than once but under ten times. The chain employs TRBV2 and TRBJ2-1, with 11 bases fitting TRBD2. Germline assignment: CDR1 SNHLY and CDR2 FYNNEI. CDR3 length: 15 amino acids. V shed 7 bases and J 5 bases; nucleotides not matched to a gene: 7. DNA of the CDR3: TGTGCCAGCACAAGAGCGGGACTAGCGGACAATGAGCAGTTCTTC. Amino acids: CASTRAGLADNEQFF.

Concerning this clone: In the same sample, other DNA sequences code for this CDR3. The chain couples TRBV4-1 to TRBJ2-7, with D perhaps TRBD1 (5 bases). CDR3 size: 15 residues. V shed 1 base and J shed 0 bases, with 10 bases lying between them. Germline CDR1 MGHRA, CDR2 YSYEKL. This chain's CDR3 is CASSQGRQGSYEQYF. For the CDR3, the DNA is TGCGCCAGCAGCCAAGGACGGCAGGGCTCCTACGAGCAGTACTTC.

This clone showed up just once. The V and J genes are TRBV7-9 and TRBJ1-2, with 7 bases fitting TRBD1. This CDR3 has 14 residues. Trimming cost V 4 bases and J 3 bases; bases outside gene matches: 5. Germline V lookup: CDR1 SEHNR, CDR2 FQNEAQ (reference sequence). CDR3 bases: TGTGCCAGCAGCTCCCTCAGGGGGTACTATGGCTACACCTTC. Residues: CASSSLRGYYGYTF.

In its sample, this clone was seen a few times. The same CDR3 can be traced to other DNA sequences in this sample. J is TRBJ2-5 and V is TRBV2; 10 positions agree with TRBD1. V trimming: 6 bases; J trimming: 5 bases; junction bases outside the gene matches: 9. This CDR3 has 15 amino acids. The V gene's germline CDR1 is SNHLY and CDR2 FYNNEI. The CDR3 is CASRPRQGARETQYF. The CDR3 DNA reads TGTGCCAGCAGACCGAGACAGGGGGCGAGGGAGACCCAGTACTTC.

In its sample, this clone was seen once. The chain combines TRBV7-8 with TRBJ2-5; TRBD2 aligns across 14 bases. The CDR3 runs to 16 residues. Trimming cost V 3 bases and J 7 bases; bases outside gene matches: 7. The germline V gene encodes CDR1 SGHVS and CDR2 FQNEAQ. The DNA for the CDR3 is TGTGCCAGCAGCTTGCCGGGACTAGCGGGAGTTGGGACCCAGTACTTC. This gives the protein CASSLPGLAGVGTQYF. Combining the CDR3 with reference TRBV7-8 and TRBJ2-5 gives the whole variable domain GAGVSQSPRYKVAKRGQDVALRCDPISGHVSLFWYQQALGQGPEFLTYFQNEAQLDKSGLPSDRFFAERPEGSVSTLKIQRTQQEDSAVYLCASSLPGLAGVGTQYFGPGTRLLVL.

The CDR3 loop reads CASSQGVETGELFF. CDR3 DNA sequence: TGTGCCAGCAGCCAAGGCGTCGAAACCGGGGAGCTGTTTTTT. This chain uses TRBV3-1 (or the pseudogene TRBV3-2) with TRBJ2-2; D not certain. The germline gives CDR1 LGHDT, CDR2 YNNKEL (reference sequence). Trimming took 1 base from V and 5 from J, leaving 8 bases between them. The CDR3 extends over 14 amino acids.

The chain's CDR3 is CASSLERRNEQFF. The CDR3 nucleotides are TGTGCCAGCAGCTTGGAGCGGCGGAATGAGCAGTTCTTC. The chain carries TRBV5-4 and TRBJ2-1; tentatively, D is TRBD2 (5 bases). The CDR3 is 13 amino acids. In germline, CDR1 is SGHNT, CDR2 YYREEE (reference sequence). Trimming left V 0 bases short and J 7 bases short, with 8 bases between.

This clone has just one count. V usage is TRBV4-1 and J usage is TRBJ2-1, with 7 bases that match TRBD2. Germline loops: CDR1 MGHRA, CDR2 YSYEKL. CDR3 length: 15 residues. Trimming took 0 bases from V and 10 from J; bases not matched to a gene: 9. CDR3 sequence: CASSQDRSGGREQFF. Written as DNA, the CDR3 is TGCGCCAGCAGCCAAGATAGGTCGGGCGGGAGAGAGCAGTTCTTC.

This chain connects TRBV27 to TRBJ1-2; 7 bases agree with TRBD1. After removal of 6 bases from V and 2 bases from J, the junction contained 3 bases not matched to a gene. The CDR3 contains 13 residues. Per germline, CDR1 MNHEY and CDR2 SMNVEV (reference sequence). The CDR3 region has the DNA TGTGCCAGCAGCCGACAGGGCAACTATGGCTACACCTTC. As protein: CASSRQGNYGYTF.

CDR3 DNA: TGTGCCAGCAGCCTTACTAGCGCCTCCTACGAGCAGTACTTC. This gives the protein CASSLTSASYEQYF. V usage is TRBV7-8 and J usage is TRBJ2-7, with TRBD2 identical over 7 bases. The germline gives CDR1 SGHVS, CDR2 FQNEAQ. The CDR3 has 14 amino acids. J was trimmed by 0 bases and V by 5 bases; bases with no gene match: 4. Full variable domain (remainder filled in from reference TRBV7-8 and TRBJ2-7): GAGVSQSPRYKVAKRGQDVALRCDPISGHVSLFWYQQALGQGPEFLTYFQNEAQLDKSGLPSDRFFAERPEGSVSTLKIQRTQQEDSAVYLCASSLTSASYEQYFGPGTRLTVT.

V gene TRBV7-2 combines with J gene TRBJ2-1, with unresolved D. CDR1 is SGHTA, CDR2 FQGNSA, per germline. V dropped 5 bases and J dropped 1 base, with 24 bases sitting between them. The CDR3 contains 19 residues. This CDR3 is CASSGGARYSPWSYNEQFF. For the CDR3, the DNA is TGTGCCAGCAGCGGTGGAGCGAGGTATTCCCCGTGGTCCTACAATGAGCAGTTCTTC.

This chain links TRBV27 with TRBJ2-3, with 7 bases fitting TRBD1. With 5 bases clipped from V and 2 bases from J, the junction kept 7 bases outside the gene matches. The germline V gene has CDR1 MNHEY and CDR2 SMNVEV (reference sequence). The CDR3 spans 15 residues. CDR3 bases: TGTGCCAGCAGTCCCTACAGGGGAACCACAGATACGCAGTATTTT. Translated, it gives CASSPYRGTTDTQYF.

This chain links TRBV11-2 with TRBJ2-5, with a tentative D call TRBD2 (6 bases). The CDR3 length is 15 residues. V lost 2 bases to trimming and J lost 6 bases, with 16 bases between them. The germline gives CDR1 SGHAT, CDR2 FQNNGV. The CDR3 coding sequence is TGTGCCAGCAGCTTAAGTTCGGGGGAGTTAAAGACCCAGTACTTC. Residues: CASSLSSGELKTQYF.

This clone was seen a handful of times. This chain joins TRBV15 and TRBJ2-3; a possible D gene is TRBD2 (5 bases). The CDR3 consists of 17 residues. Germline V gives CDR1 LNHNV, CDR2 YYDKDF (reference sequence). Deletions cut 0 bases from V and 7 bases from J, with 20 bases between. CDR3 sequence: CATSRDRGSADLYTQYF. As DNA, the CDR3 is TGTGCCACCAGCAGAGATCGCGGGTCTGCGGACCTTTATACGCAGTATTTT.

The chain carries TRBV2 and TRBJ1-4; 12 bases fit TRBD1. The CDR3 has 15 residues. Germline V gene sequence: CDR1 SNHLY, CDR2 FYNNEI. V gave up 5 bases and J gave up 6 bases; unmatched junction bases: 4. CDR3 loop: CASSTWDRGHEKLFF. Written as DNA, the CDR3 is TGTGCCAGCAGTACTTGGGACAGGGGGCATGAAAAACTGTTTTTT. The variable domain in full, with the rest retrieved from reference TRBV2 and TRBJ1-4, is EPEVTQTPSHQVTQMGQEVILRCVPISNHLYFYWYRQILGQKVEFLVSFYNNEISEKSEIFDDQFSVERPDGSNFTLKIRSTKLEDSAMYFCASSTWDRGHEKLFFGSGTQLSVL.

The chain employs TRBV28 and TRBJ1-5; the D is unclear. CDR1 and CDR2 from the germline V gene are MDHEN and SYDVKM. This CDR3 spans 14 amino acids. Trimming pared 9 bases from V and 0 bases from J, leaving 12 bases between. The CDR3 loop is CARNSGLSNQPQHF. The CDR3 nucleotides read TGTGCCAGAAACAGCGGACTTAGCAATCAGCCCCAGCATTTT.

This clone is medium-sized. CDR3 in amino acids: CASSPGATGGGMNTEAFF. The CDR3 DNA is TGTGCCAGCAGCCCGGGGGCCACAGGGGGTGGCATGAACACTGAAGCTTTCTTT. This chain links TRBV5-5 with TRBJ1-1, with 8 bases lining up with TRBD1. The V gene end was trimmed by 4 bases and the J gene end by 0 bases; junction bases not matched to a gene: 14. Per the germline V gene, CDR1 is SGHKS and CDR2 is YYEKEE (reference sequence). The CDR3 runs to 18 residues. Using reference TRBV5-5 and TRBJ1-1 for the parts outside the CDR3, the full variable domain is DAGVTQSPTHLIKTRGQQVTLRCSPISGHKSVSWYQQVLGQGPQFIFQYYEKEERGRGNFPDRFSARQFPNYSSELNVNALLLGDSALYLCASSPGATGGGMNTEAFFGQGTRLTVV.

The chain employs TRBV6-5 and TRBJ2-7; D perhaps matches TRBD1 (6 bases). The CDR3 runs to 14 residues. The V end lost 6 bases, the J end lost 2 bases, and 14 bases lay between the germline ends. Germline assignment: CDR1 MNHEY and CDR2 SVGAGI. This CDR3 is CASRFQGSTYEQYF. In DNA, the CDR3 is TGTGCCAGCAGATTCCAGGGGTCTACCTACGAGCAGTACTTC.